A single sample is the source of the 31 T cell receptor beta chains below, sequenced in a study of blood T cell repertoires in COVID-19. The method was immunoSEQ multiplex PCR; TCRdb's version includes in-frame clones alone and lacks a portion of them. The sample carries about 320,000 clones, over 70% recorded once. Sequencing used peripheral blood. All receptors derive from a woman between 50 and 59 years old with acute or convalescent COVID-19.

This chain connects TRBV30 to TRBJ2-7, with D uncertain. Germline lookup yields CDR1 GTSNPN and CDR2 SVGIG (reference sequence). The CDR3 extends over 12 amino acids. V lost 1 base to trimming and J lost 3 bases, with 7 bases between them. DNA for the CDR3: TGTGCCTGGAGTGGTACGGGCTACGAGCAGTACTTC. It yields the protein CAWSGTGYEQYF. The variable domain in full, with the rest retrieved from reference TRBV30 and TRBJ2-7, is SQTIHQWPATLVQPVGSPLSLECTVEGTSNPNLYWYRQAAGRGLQLLFYSVGIGQISSEVPQNLSASRPQDRQFILSSKKLLLSDSGFYLCAWSGTGYEQYFGPGTRLTVT.

The CDR3 region is CASSWGGLGRTEAFF. CDR3 bases: TGTGCCAGCAGCTGGGGGGGGCTTGGACGGACTGAAGCTTTCTTT. V gene TRBV7-9 combines with J gene TRBJ1-1; TRBD1 is a possible D gene (6 bases). V was shortened by 4 bases and J by 5 bases, with 17 bases between the two germline ends. The V gene's germline CDR1 is SEHNR and CDR2 FQNEAQ (reference sequence). This CDR3 is 15 amino acids long. Full variable domain (missing parts from reference TRBV7-9 and TRBJ1-1): DTGVSQNPRHKITKRGQNVTFRCDPISEHNRLYWYRQTLGQGPEFLTYFQNEAQLEKSRLLSDRFSAERPKGSFSTLEIQRTEQGDSAMYLCASSWGGLGRTEAFFGQGTRLTVV.

V gene TRBV3-1 (or the pseudogene TRBV3-2) combines with J gene TRBJ2-1; the match to TRBD2 covers 7 bases. Germline CDR1 and CDR2: LGHDT and YNNKEL (reference sequence). After removal of 4 bases from V and 10 bases from J, the junction contained 7 bases not matched to a gene. CDR3 size: 13 residues. The CDR3: CASSLGGLVEQFF. For the CDR3, the DNA is TGTGCCAGCAGCCTGGGAGGGCTGGTGGAGCAGTTCTTC.

Points on this clone: Additional DNA sequences in this sample encode the identical CDR3. The chain combines TRBV29-1 with TRBJ2-1; 7 positions match TRBD1. Per the germline V gene, CDR1 is SQVTM and CDR2 is ANQGSEA. The CDR3 loop spans 13 amino acids. The CDR3 DNA follows: TGCAGTGCTGACGGGACAGATTACAATGAGCAGTTCTTC. Translation: CSADGTDYNEQFF.

The chain carries TRBV5-1 and TRBJ1-1; a weak D match, TRBD1 (6 bases). In germline, CDR1 is SGHRS, CDR2 YFSETQ. V dropped 4 bases and J dropped 1 base, with 14 bases sitting between them. The CDR3 totals 15 residues. The CDR3, as DNA: TGCGCCAGCAGCCCATTCCAACAGGGGAACACTGAAGCTTTCTTT. Translation gives CASSPFQQGNTEAFF.

V usage is TRBV11-2 and J usage is TRBJ1-1, with D unresolved. Deletions cut 4 bases from V and 6 bases from J, with 9 bases between. Germline V gene lookup returns CDR1 SGHAT and CDR2 FQNNGV. The length of the CDR3 is 12 residues. This CDR3 is CASSWGGSEAFF. The CDR3 region has the DNA TGTGCCAGCAGCTGGGGAGGATCTGAAGCTTTCTTT. Full variable domain (remainder filled in from reference TRBV11-2 and TRBJ1-1): EAGVAQSPRYKIIEKRQSVAFWCNPISGHATLYWYQQILGQGPKLLIQFQNNGVVDDSQLPKDRFSAERLKGVDSTLKIQPAKLEDSAVYLCASSWGGSEAFFGQGTRLTVV.

This chain connects TRBV19 to TRBJ2-2, with D unclear. The CDR3 totals 15 residues. Trimming shortened V by 4 bases and J by 0 bases, and 9 bases separated the two germline ends. Germline V CDR1 and CDR2: LNHDA, SQIVND (reference sequence). The CDR3 is CASSSRPANTGELFF. In DNA form, the CDR3 reads TGTGCCAGTAGTAGCAGGCCGGCGAACACCGGGGAGCTGTTTTTT.

This sequence joins TRBV7-2 and TRBJ1-4; 9 positions agree with TRBD1. Germline CDR1 and CDR2: SGHTA and FQGNSA. This CDR3 is built from 14 residues. V shed 4 bases, J shed 7 bases, and the junction held 4 bases outside the gene matches. The DNA for the CDR3 is TGTGCCAGCAGCTCACCGGGACAGGGTGAAAAACTGTTTTTT. As protein: CASSSPGQGEKLFF.

This clone was detected only once. The chain couples TRBV5-5 to TRBJ2-1, with 9 nucleotides matching TRBD1. Trimming took 4 bases from V and 6 from J; bases not matched to a gene: 8. CDR1 is SGHKS, CDR2 YYEKEE, per germline (reference sequence). The CDR3 runs to 15 residues. The CDR3 sequence is CASSPPGQGRNEQFF. In DNA form, the CDR3 reads TGTGCCAGCAGCCCTCCGGGACAGGGACGCAATGAGCAGTTCTTC.

This clone was found once. V is TRBV7-2 and J is TRBJ2-2, with a possible D match to TRBD2 (5 bases). Trimming stripped 5 bases from V and 4 bases from J, with 11 bases between. This CDR3 has 14 amino acids. Germline lookup yields CDR1 SGHTA and CDR2 FQGNSA. The CDR3 sequence is CASSILVPTGELFF. The CDR3, as DNA: TGTGCCAGCAGCATACTAGTACCCACCGGGGAGCTGTTTTTT.

V gene TRBV6-1 combines with J gene TRBJ2-2, with 7 positions matching TRBD1. This CDR3 region has 16 residues. V dropped 2 bases and J dropped 7; count of bases not matched to a gene: 10. Germline lookup yields CDR1 MNHNS and CDR2 SASEGT. The CDR3 here is CASSEWARGRVGELFF. Here the CDR3 DNA reads TGTGCCAGCAGTGAATGGGCGAGGGGGCGGGTCGGGGAGCTGTTTTTT.

The chain combines TRBV19 with TRBJ2-3, with a possible D match to TRBD1 (5 bases). This CDR3 comprises 14 residues. Germline CDR1 and CDR2: LNHDA and SQIVND (reference sequence). V lost 3 bases, J lost 3 bases, and 10 bases lay in between. DNA of the CDR3: TGTGCCAGTAGTATGCGGACAAGAACAGATACGCAGTATTTT. Residues: CASSMRTRTDTQYF.

The chain employs TRBV24-1 and TRBJ1-1; a possible D gene is TRBD1 (6 bases). The CDR3 has 13 residues. Germline V gene data show CDR1 as KGHDR and CDR2 as SFDVKD. V was trimmed by 3 bases and J by 9 bases, leaving 13 bases between them. The CDR3 sequence: CATSDPDRLKAFF. CDR3 coding DNA: TGTGCCACCAGTGATCCTGACAGGCTGAAAGCTTTCTTT.

Remarks on this clone: The sample carries other DNA sequences with the same CDR3. This chain links TRBV29-1 with TRBJ1-1, with 8 bases matching TRBD1. The CDR3 length is 12 residues. Per the germline V gene, CDR1 is SQVTM and CDR2 is ANQGSEA. The J segment lost 5 bases and the V segment lost 4 bases, leaving 3 bases of the junction unmatched. The CDR3 protein is CSVGTGGTEAFF. In DNA, the CDR3 is TGCAGCGTTGGAACAGGGGGGACTGAAGCTTTCTTT.

The gene calls are TRBV20-1 and TRBJ2-7; 7 positions match TRBD1. Germline V lookup: CDR1 DFQATT, CDR2 SNEGSKA (reference sequence). Losses at the gene ends were 3 bases for V and 5 bases for J; bases not matched to a gene: 1. This CDR3 region has 11 residues. CDR3: CSASQGDEQYV. The CDR3 DNA reads as TGCAGTGCTAGTCAGGGGGACGAGCAGTACGTC.

The genes are TRBV7-2 and TRBJ2-3, with 16 bases that match TRBD2. Per germline, CDR1 SGHTA and CDR2 FQGNSA. V lost 5 bases, J lost 9 bases, and 11 bases stayed unmatched. The CDR3 sequence is 17 residues long. The CDR3 DNA is TGTGCCAGCAGCCCGCCGGGACTAGCGGGAGGGGGAGGGACGCAGTATTTT. This sequence encodes CASSPPGLAGGGGTQYF.

This clone occurred a few times. V gene TRBV29-1 combines with J gene TRBJ1-5, with D possibly being TRBD1 (5 bases). The CDR3 runs 15 residues. The V gene's germline CDR1 is SQVTM and CDR2 ANQGSEA. Trimming removed 8 bases from V and 2 bases from J, with 19 bases in between. CDR3 in DNA: TGCAGCTTCCAAGGGGCCGGGGGGGGCAATCAGCCCCAGCATTTT. Protein product: CSFQGAGGGNQPQHF. Full variable domain (remainder filled in from reference TRBV29-1 and TRBJ1-5): SAVISQKPSRDICQRGTSLTIQCQVDSQVTMMFWYRQQPGQSLTLIATANQGSEATYESGFVIDKFPISRPNLTFSTLTVSNMSPEDSSIYLCSFQGAGGGNQPQHFGDGTRLSIL.

Here the CDR3 reads CASSHGLAYEQYF. The DNA of the CDR3 is TGTGCCAGCAGCCACGGACTTGCCTACGAGCAGTACTTC. This chain joins TRBV7-9 and TRBJ2-7, with D perhaps TRBD2 (5 bases). Germline V lookup: CDR1 SEHNR, CDR2 FQNEAQ (reference sequence). CDR3 length: 13 residues. Trimming cost V 5 bases and J 2 bases, with 10 bases left between them.

This clone was observed a few times. The chain uses TRBV21-1 and TRBJ1-4; the D call TRBD1 from the table was never checked on the DNA. TRBV21-1 is flagged as a pseudogene. The CDR3 contains 14 residues. The CDR3 loop reads CASLEAGGQEKLFF. The CDR3 DNA is TGTGCCAGTCTCGAAGCAGGGGGCCAGGAAAAACTGTTTTTT.

This chain uses TRBV30 with TRBJ1-1; TRBD1 agrees at 9 bases. Trimming took 3 bases from V and 1 from J; bases not matched to a gene: 6. The CDR3 length is 15 residues. Germline CDR1 is GTSNPN and CDR2 is SVGIG (reference sequence). The chain's CDR3 is CAWRETGGPNTEAFF. In nucleotides, the CDR3 is TGTGCCTGGAGAGAAACAGGGGGCCCGAACACTGAAGCTTTCTTT.

About this clone itself: Other DNA sequences within the sample encode an identical CDR3. This chain joins TRBV4-3 and TRBJ2-3; D may be TRBD2 (5 bases). The CDR3 is 14 amino acids. V lost 1 base to trimming and J lost 0 bases, with 5 bases between them. Germline lookup yields CDR1 LGHNA and CDR2 YSLEER. The CDR3 sequence: CASSQGGSTDTQYF. The CDR3 DNA reads TGCGCCAGCAGCCAAGGCGGGAGCACAGATACGCAGTATTTT.

The chain joins TRBV3-1 (or the pseudogene TRBV3-2) to TRBJ1-1; possibly TRBD1 for D (6 bases). The CDR3 totals 13 residues. CDR1 LGHDT and CDR2 YNNKEL come from the germline V gene (reference sequence). V was clipped by 6 bases and J by 5 bases, with 13 bases between them. CDR3 sequence reads: CASRRGIGTEAFF. The CDR3 DNA follows: TGTGCCAGCAGAAGGGGGATAGGGACTGAAGCTTTCTTT.

This clone was counted a few times. This CDR3 is CASSARGGLANYGYTF. CDR3 bases: TGTGCCAGCAGCGCCCGAGGGGGTCTGGCTAACTATGGCTACACCTTC. This chain links TRBV9 with TRBJ1-2; the D gene is possibly TRBD1 (6 bases). This CDR3 comprises 16 residues. V lost 3 bases and J lost 0, with 15 bases in between. Germline CDR1 SGDLS, CDR2 YYNGEE.

This clone showed up just a few times. The rearrangement links TRBV7-2 to TRBJ1-2, with 9 bases identical to TRBD1. This CDR3 has 15 residues. The trim removed 0 bases at V and 2 bases at J, leaving 1 base unmatched. CDR1 SGHTA and CDR2 FQGNSA come from the germline V gene. Here the CDR3 DNA reads TGTGCCAGCAGCTTAGCCGGGACAGGGAACTATGGCTACACCTTC. As protein: CASSLAGTGNYGYTF.

V gene TRBV7-9 combines with J gene TRBJ1-1, with 7 bases that match TRBD1. The CDR3 extends over 16 amino acids. CDR1 is SEHNR, CDR2 FQNEAQ, per germline (reference sequence). Trimming cost V 5 bases and J 8 bases; bases outside gene matches: 17. CDR3 in DNA: TGTGCCAGCAGCCTATCCATATCCGTGACAGGGATGGAAGCTTTCTTT. As protein: CASSLSISVTGMEAFF. The entire variable domain, with the rest obtained from reference TRBV7-9 and TRBJ1-1, is as follows: DTGVSQNPRHKITKRGQNVTFRCDPISEHNRLYWYRQTLGQGPEFLTYFQNEAQLEKSRLLSDRFSAERPKGSFSTLEIQRTEQGDSAMYLCASSLSISVTGMEAFFGQGTRLTVV.

The gene calls are TRBV14 and TRBJ1-1, with a possible D match to TRBD1 (5 bases). Germline loops: CDR1 SGHDN, CDR2 FVKESK. The V end lost 4 bases, the J end lost 2 bases, and 8 bases lay between the germline ends. The length of the CDR3 is 13 residues. In DNA, the CDR3 is TGTGCCAGCAGCCTGACAGATAACACTGAAGCTTTCTTT. As protein: CASSLTDNTEAFF. The whole variable domain, filled in from reference TRBV14 and TRBJ1-1, reads EAGVTQFPSHSVIEKGQTVTLRCDPISGHDNLYWYRRVMGKEIKFLLHFVKESKQDESGMPNNRFLAERTGGTYSTLKVQPAELEDSGVYFCASSLTDNTEAFFGQGTRLTVV.

V and J are TRBV19 and TRBJ1-5; D might be TRBD1 (5 bases). V lost 11 bases and J lost 7, with 21 bases in between. CDR3 size: 14 residues. Per the germline V gene, CDR1 is LNHDA and CDR2 is SQIVND (reference sequence). The CDR3 DNA is TGTGCCTCAACCCCAGGGTCACATCGGCAGCCCCAGCATTTT. It yields the protein CASTPGSHRQPQHF.

The chain has TRBV6-6 and TRBJ2-7, with 7 bases lining up with TRBD1. This CDR3 contains 14 residues. Germline V gives CDR1 MNHNY, CDR2 SVGAGI (reference sequence). Trimming took 4 bases from V and 4 from J; bases not matched to a gene: 7. CDR3 residues: CASSFSGTEYEQYF. CDR3 DNA: TGTGCCAGCAGTTTTTCCGGGACAGAATACGAGCAGTACTTC.

V and J are TRBV6-1 and TRBJ1-1; TRBD1 might be the D (5 bases). Germline CDR1 and CDR2: MNHNS and SASEGT. This CDR3 is built from 15 residues. The germline V and J ends were trimmed by 2 bases and 0 bases, with 10 bases remaining between them. CDR3 coding DNA: TGTGCCAGCAGTGAAAGGGGTGCGTTGAACACTGAAGCTTTCTTT. Protein sequence: CASSERGALNTEAFF.

This clone showed up just once. The V and J genes are TRBV3-1 (or the pseudogene TRBV3-2) and TRBJ2-3; tentatively, D is TRBD2 (6 bases). V was clipped by 3 bases and J by 1 base, with 17 bases between them. This CDR3 contains 17 residues. CDR1 LGHDT and CDR2 YNNKEL come from the germline V gene (reference sequence). CDR3 in DNA: TGTGCCAGCAGCCATAGACCAGGCGGGGTCGGCACAGATACGCAGTATTTT. Translating it yields CASSHRPGGVGTDTQYF.

This chain uses TRBV6-1 with TRBJ2-7, with TRBD1 matching over 7 bases. Germline V gene lookup returns CDR1 MNHNS and CDR2 SASEGT. The CDR3 extends over 17 amino acids. With V trimmed by 4 bases and J by 3 bases, 15 bases remained unmatched. CDR3 amino acids: CASSATSGTESVYEQYV. CDR3 coding DNA: TGTGCCAGCAGTGCTACCTCCGGGACAGAATCCGTCTACGAGCAGTACGTC.